The sequence of this T cell receptor (beta chain) was determined in a study of beta chain features in type 1 diabetes. For the study at large: Regarding age, gender and cell yields, patients proved similar to healthy donors. Whole-study findings and limits: For Type 1 diabetes patients, all four CD4+ subsets carried TCRB CDR3s that were moderately but significantly shorter. There were fewer insertions and more deletions at the VDJ junctions of type 1 diabetes patients.

Staining for CD45RO/CCR7/CD25/CD127/CD95/CD27 allowed sorting of CD4+ naive, central memory, regulatory and stem cell-like memory cells. This clone was observed a few times. No antigen is known for it. This sample also contains other DNA sequences that code for the same CDR3. Investigators reverse transcribed all isolated RNA, so they sequenced expressed TCRB transcripts. Profiled with immunoSEQ multiplex PCR; TCRdb holds only in-frame clones, not every one. The repertoire holds almost 350,000 clones, with approximately 9.9% as singletons. The ends were cut back, 0 bases at V and 2 bases at J, with 10 bases in the middle. The CDR3 has 15 amino acids. The V gene's germline CDR1 is SGDLS and CDR2 YYNGEE.

Source material: central memory CD4+ T cells from blood. This sequence originates from a man between 25 and 39 years old with type 1 diabetes. The chain couples TRBV9 to TRBJ2-3; D uncertain. The CDR3 sequence: CASSVEAHPTDTQYF. The CDR3 DNA is TGTGCCAGCAGCGTAGAGGCGCACCCCACAGATACGCAGTATTTT.